This T cell receptor (beta chain) comes out of a study of blood T cell repertoires in COVID-19. Study-wide context: From the United States, Italy and Spain came samples of acute and convalescent COVID-19. PBMCs, B-cell-depleted T cells, or T cells provided the cDNA or gDNA that made up the material.

This table comes from immunoSEQ multiplex PCR, and its TCRdb copy is limited to in-frame clones, with some not included. The table includes approximately 140,000 clones, less than 90% detected once. Germline V gene lookup returns CDR1 ENHRY and CDR2 SYGVKD. There are 13 residues in the CDR3. V shed 8 bases and J shed 8 bases, with 15 bases lying between them. This chain connects TRBV10-3 to TRBJ1-4; perhaps TRBD1 as D (5 bases). The sequence was obtained from a man aged 30-40 years with COVID-19, enrolled during active disease. Sequenced material: peripheral blood. CDR3 DNA: TGTGCCATCCAGGGTTCCCTTGGGGAAAAACTGTTTTTT. Its protein is CAIQGSLGEKLFF.